Reported below is one T cell receptor (beta chain). Its antigen is unidentified. CDR3 length: 15 amino acids. Germline trimming cut 4 bases from V and 1 base from J; bases unmatched to any gene: 4. Germline V CDR1 and CDR2: SGDLS, YYNGEE. These data originate in a study of cytomegalovirus exposure and HLA in healthy donors. Study information: Some 180 million T cells yielded around 120 million unique TCR beta sequences in earlier analysis. General study results and limits: Reports showed the classifier diagnosing cytomegalovirus status with high specificity and sensitivity.

PCR used 60 Vbeta primers and 13 Jbeta primers. Sequenced by immunoSEQ multiplex PCR; TCRdb stores in-frame clones only, minus some. The data show about 200,000 clones, around 79% seen once. The sequence came from a male donor in good health and CMV-seropositive. The V and J genes are TRBV9 and TRBJ2-3; 9 bases line up with TRBD1. Sequenced material: PBMCs. The CDR3 reads CASSTNRGRTDTQYF. The CDR3 DNA follows: TGTGCCAGCAGCACAAACAGGGGGCGCACAGATACGCAGTATTTT.